This passage covers 8 T cell receptor beta chains from one sample sequenced in a study of cytomegalovirus exposure and HLA in healthy donors listed by TCRdb under 2017. Preparation of the library involved the immunoSEQ multiplex PCR assay. For the multiplex PCR, a mixture combining 60 forward primers for TCR Vbeta segments and 13 reverse primers for TCR Jbeta segments was used. What TCRdb holds here is the immuneACCESS table cut down to in-frame rearrangements. Part of the clones is not present; checked against another copy, under half of the missing clones reflect an unresolved V gene, and the others are unexplained. The sample data list 95,000 to 130,000 clones, and around a tenth of these were observed just once. The top ten clonotypes cover less than 4% of the sample. The source material was PBMCs. The receptors stem from a man aged 25 to 40 in good health and CMV-seronegative.

This rearrangement joins TRBV7-2 to TRBJ2-2; D remains ambiguous. This CDR3 spans 13 amino acids. V was trimmed by 5 bases and J by 4 bases, leaving 8 bases between them. Germline V gene sequence: CDR1 SGHTA, CDR2 FQGNSA. In DNA, the CDR3 is TGTGCCAGCAGCCAGACAACCACCGGGGAGCTGTTTTTT. Residues: CASSQTTTGELFF.

This clone turned up a few times. The V and J genes are TRBV6-5 and TRBJ2-3, with D possibly TRBD2 on 6 matching bases. Germline V gives CDR1 MNHEY, CDR2 SVGAGI. V lost 6 bases to trimming and J lost 4 bases, with 17 bases between them. The CDR3 length is 15 residues. The CDR3 reads CASSPARGVSDTQYF. The CDR3 DNA follows: TGTGCCAGCAGCCCCGCGCGGGGAGTGTCAGATACGCAGTATTTT.

This clone was counted only a few times. This sequence joins TRBV11-2 and TRBJ2-7; unclear D gene. Germline CDR1 SGHAT, CDR2 FQNNGV. The ends were cut back, 2 bases at V and 2 bases at J, with 13 bases in the middle. The CDR3 runs 15 residues. The CDR3 region is CASSLSAAATYEQYF. The CDR3 DNA is TGTGCCAGCAGCTTATCAGCCGCGGCGACCTACGAGCAGTACTTC.

This clone appeared a few times. The gene calls are TRBV5-6 and TRBJ2-1; D may be TRBD2 (5 bases). The CDR3 contains 12 residues. The germline V gene has CDR1 SGHDT and CDR2 YYEEEE. V was pared by 4 bases and J by 12 bases, with 14 bases between. CDR3 loop: CASSTGKERQFF. The CDR3 nucleotides read TGTGCCAGCAGCACCGGGAAGGAGAGGCAGTTCTTC.

This sequence joins TRBV4-1 and TRBJ2-1; perhaps TRBD2 as D (6 bases). In germline, CDR1 is MGHRA, CDR2 YSYEKL. The CDR3 has 16 residues. V gave up 1 base and J gave up 5 bases, with 15 bases separating them. The CDR3 spells CASSQGVRGVDNEQFF. The CDR3, as DNA: TGCGCCAGCAGCCAAGGGGTTCGCGGGGTTGACAATGAGCAGTTCTTC.

The chain couples TRBV5-1 to TRBJ2-2; 13 nucleotides align to TRBD2. This CDR3 is 16 amino acids long. The J segment lost 2 bases and the V segment lost 4 bases, leaving 2 bases of the junction unmatched. Germline V gives CDR1 SGHRS, CDR2 YFSETQ. Here the CDR3 reads CASSGLAGDNTGELFF. CDR3 DNA sequence: TGCGCCAGCAGCGGACTAGCGGGGGACAACACCGGGGAGCTGTTTTTT.

The rearrangement links TRBV10-2 to TRBJ2-5, with 10 positions matching TRBD2. The CDR3 length is 16 residues. Germline V gene sequence: CDR1 WSHSY, CDR2 SAAADI. Germline trimming cut 3 bases from V and 5 bases from J; bases unmatched to any gene: 9. CDR3 DNA: TGCGCCAGCAGTGAAGGCCTAGCGGGAGCACGGGAGACCCAGTACTTC. It encodes CASSEGLAGARETQYF.

The chain couples TRBV19 to TRBJ1-4, with a possible D match to TRBD1 (6 bases). There are 17 residues in the CDR3. Trimming left V 4 bases short and J 3 bases short, with 18 bases between. Per germline, CDR1 LNHDA and CDR2 SQIVND (reference sequence). The CDR3: CASSNPGHPRANEKLFF. In nucleotides, the CDR3 is TGTGCCAGTAGTAATCCGGGACACCCCCGGGCTAATGAAAAACTGTTTTTT.